The 9 T cell receptor beta chains below were found in one sample sequenced in a study of T cells in Graves' hyperthyroidism and ophthalmopathy. There were TCR beta CDR3 regions amplified from RNA transcripts. TCR CDR3 regions were first amplified by RT-PCR with HTBI primers. MiXCR, run by TCRdb on the multiplex PCR reads, gives a single entry per CDR3 protein. Here the sample spans 800,000 or so distinct CDR3 sequences, more than 30% being singletons. Specimen: blood. The source of these receptors is a man aged 18 to 30 with Graves' hyperthyroidism.

The table lists this clonotype with many counts. J is TRBJ1-3 and V is TRBV25-1, with D perhaps matching TRBD1 (6 bases). The CDR3 sequence is 13 residues long. Germline V gives CDR1 MGHDK, CDR2 SYGVNS. Trimming left V 7 bases short and J 3 bases short, with 10 bases between. CDR3 bases: TGTGCCAGCAAAAACAGGGTTGGAAACACCATATATTTT. Amino acids: CASKNRVGNTIYF.

V and J are TRBV29-1 and TRBJ1-1; TRBD1 might be the D (5 bases). V lost 6 bases to trimming and J lost 4 bases, with 18 bases between them. The CDR3 spans 14 residues. CDR1 and CDR2 (germline): SQVTM, ANQGSEA. In DNA form, the CDR3 reads TGCAGCGTAAAGGCCGGGGCGCTGGGCACTGAAGCTTTCTTT. Translating it yields CSVKAGALGTEAFF. The variable domain in full, with the rest retrieved from reference TRBV29-1 and TRBJ1-1, is SAVISQKPSRDICQRGTSLTIQCQVDSQVTMMFWYRQQPGQSLTLIATANQGSEATYESGFVIDKFPISRPNLTFSTLTVSNMSPEDSSIYLCSVKAGALGTEAFFGQGTRLTVV.

CDR3 bases: TGTGCCAGCAGGACAGGGGGTTCTATGGAGCCCCAGCATTTT. This translates into CASRTGGSMEPQHF. This sequence joins TRBV2 and TRBJ1-5, with TRBD1 identical over 9 bases. This CDR3 spans 14 amino acids. Trimming took 6 bases from V and 8 from J; bases not matched to a gene: 8. Germline CDR1 reads SNHLY; CDR2 reads FYNNEI.

The rearrangement uses TRBV24-1 and TRBJ2-3; the D gene could be TRBD1 or TRBD2 (5 bases each). The germline V and J ends were trimmed by 5 bases and 4 bases, with 12 bases remaining between them. Germline V gene lookup returns CDR1 KGHDR and CDR2 SFDVKD. The CDR3 is 14 amino acids. The CDR3 here is CATSAVGTSDTQYF. The CDR3 DNA follows: TGTGCCACCAGTGCGGTAGGGACCTCAGATACGCAGTATTTT.

This chain uses TRBV7-8 with TRBJ2-5, with 8 bases matching TRBD2. Trimming at V came to 5 bases and at J to 4 bases, leaving 18 bases not matched to a gene. Germline CDR1 and CDR2: SGHVS and FQNEAQ. The CDR3 covers 18 residues. CDR3 sequence reads: CASSQEMLSAGGGETQYF. The CDR3 bases are TGTGCCAGCAGCCAAGAAATGTTGTCGGCGGGAGGAGGAGAGACCCAGTACTTC.

The rearrangement joins TRBV12-3 or TRBV12-4 to TRBJ2-5; D is possibly TRBD2 (6 bases). V dropped 6 bases and J dropped 4 bases, with 15 bases sitting between them. The length of the CDR3 is 14 residues. CDR3 bases: TGTGCCAGCAGAAAGAGCGGGCCCCCAGAGACCCAGTACTTC. Amino acid sequence: CASRKSGPPETQYF.

This clonotype was picked up many times. This chain uses TRBV29-1 with TRBJ2-5; no clear D. The CDR3 length is 12 residues. The V end lost 3 bases, the J end lost 5 bases, and 10 bases lay between the germline ends. CDR1 and CDR2 (germline): SQVTM, ANQGSEA. This chain's CDR3 is CSVDEGGETQYF. In nucleotides, the CDR3 is TGCAGCGTTGATGAAGGTGGGGAGACCCAGTACTTC.

This clonotype showed up just a few times. V usage is TRBV5-6 and J usage is TRBJ2-7; 7 nucleotides align to TRBD1. The trim removed 3 bases at V and 0 bases at J, leaving 3 bases unmatched. The CDR3 runs 14 residues. The germline CDR1 and CDR2 sequences are SGHDT and YYEEEE. The CDR3 region is CASSWGTVSYEQYF. CDR3 nucleotides: TGTGCCAGCAGCTGGGGGACAGTCTCCTACGAGCAGTACTTC.

This chain links TRBV10-3 with TRBJ1-2, with TRBD1 matching over 10 bases. Per the germline V gene, CDR1 is ENHRY and CDR2 is SYGVKD. The CDR3 consists of 12 residues. The V gene end was trimmed by 10 bases and the J gene end by 9 bases; junction bases not matched to a gene: 8. DNA for the CDR3: TGTGCCACCGGGACAGGGGATAGAAGCTACACCTTC. It encodes CATGTGDRSYTF.